Sequencing of this TCR beta chain was carried out in a study of T cell responses to AZD1222 COVID-19 vaccine. Study-wide results and limits: After two AZD1222 doses, spike-specific TCR breadth and depth rose versus day 0. CD4 TCRs associated with vaccination spanned spike, dominating at 160-218 and 743-854.

Per the germline V gene, CDR1 is SGHNT and CDR2 is YENEEA. The CDR3 runs 15 residues. V shed 3 bases and J shed 0 bases, with 9 bases lying between them. Sequencing used immunoSEQ multiplex PCR; TCRdb keeps in-frame clones, though not all of them. The data contain about 140,000 clones, about 90% of them seen just once; the ten biggest clones take up about 1.9%. Worth noting for this clone: Its antigen is unknown.

The chain couples TRBV11-3 to TRBJ1-3; perhaps TRBD1 as D (5 bases). The material sequenced was peripheral blood, taken on day 0 of AZD1222 vaccination. The clonotype comes from an adult in good health. The CDR3: CASSFRGDSGNTIYF. The DNA of the CDR3 is TGTGCCAGCAGCTTTAGAGGGGACTCTGGAAACACCATATATTTT.